This TCR beta chain came from a study of shared clonotypes between healthy human individuals. Profiled with immunoSEQ multiplex PCR; TCRdb holds only in-frame clones, not every one. The sample consists of more than 2 million clones, about 95% of them appearing once. Cells designated naive CD8 were CD45RO-negative and were positively selected for CCR7, with terminally differentiated effector memory CD45RA+ cells excluded. Trimming took off 7 bases at V and 9 bases at J, with 16 bases between the two ends. The CDR3 runs 13 residues. Germline CDR1 and CDR2: LNHDA and SQIVND (reference sequence). This rearrangement joins TRBV19 to TRBJ2-1; D is perhaps TRBD2 (6 bases). Sequences were obtained from naive CD8+ T cells sorted from blood. This TCR was recovered from a young man in good health. The chain's CDR3 is CASTLGGSGEQFF. The CDR3 nucleotides read TGTGCCAGTACCCTTGGAGGGTCGGGTGAGCAGTTCTTC.